This TCR beta chain was obtained from a study of blood T cell repertoires in COVID-19. Study-wide background: The United States, Italy and Spain supplied acute and convalescent COVID-19 samples.

As originally analysed: Amplification of reference gene primers was used by the study to estimate nucleated cell counts. Sequenced by immunoSEQ multiplex PCR; TCRdb stores in-frame clones only, minus some. D and trimming come from the DNA, and the V and J calls and clone size come from that table. This table has about 370,000 clones, 89% appearing once. The Seattle patients joined while their infection was active and were tracked longitudinally afterward. Trimming removed 1 base at V and 3 bases at J, with 10 bases between. CDR1 and CDR2 (germline): SGHKS, YYEKEE (reference sequence). The CDR3 is made up of 15 amino acids.

V is TRBV5-5 and J is TRBJ1-4, with D tentatively TRBD1 (6 bases). Specimen: peripheral blood. This receptor was identified in a woman aged 30 to 39 with COVID-19, enrolled during active disease. The CDR3 sequence is CASSLRGIPNEKLFF. Written as DNA, the CDR3 is TGTGCCAGCAGCTTGAGGGGGATTCCTAATGAAAAACTGTTTTTT.